The next 5 T cell receptor beta chains were all read from a single sample in a study of persistence of HIV-infected CD4 T cells. This was the immunoSEQ version 4 assay in survey mode. Measured with immunoSEQ multiplex PCR; TCRdb has only the in-frame clones, and not every one. This table has fewer than 40,000 clones, approximately 70% appearing once. An overlapping HIV-1 Gag peptide pool stimulated these cells at about 0.9 ug/peptide/mL. Responding CD4+ T cells were sorted by upregulation of both CD40 ligand and CD69. These receptors' antigens are unknown. This sample comprised CD4+ T cells sorted from PBMCs after approximately 20-hour stimulation, obtained from a patient who received antiretroviral therapy. These receptor sequences come from an adult man with HIV who was CMV-seropositive.

The table lists this clone with a count of one. V gene TRBV4-1 combines with J gene TRBJ2-7, with 12 bases matching TRBD2. This CDR3 has 16 amino acids. Germline V gene lookup returns CDR1 MGHRA and CDR2 YSYEKL. Trimming removed 2 bases from V and 3 bases from J; junction bases left unmatched: 5. The CDR3 DNA follows: TGCGCCAGCAGCCAAACTTCTAGCGGGGGGGTCTACGAGCAGTACTTC. It translates to CASSQTSSGGVYEQYF.

This clone appeared once. V gene TRBV5-1 combines with J gene TRBJ2-7; TRBD1 agrees at 7 bases. The V gene's germline CDR1 is SGHRS and CDR2 YFSETQ. The CDR3 covers 14 residues. With V trimmed by 1 base and J by 12 bases, 13 bases remained unmatched. The CDR3 protein is CASSLSLGQGQRYF. CDR3 coding DNA: TGCGCCAGCAGCTTGAGTTTGGGGCAGGGACAGCGGTACTTC.

This clone was recorded a few times. This rearrangement joins TRBV7-2 to TRBJ1-1; D gene unclear. The CDR3 is 16 residues long. CDR1 is SGHTA, CDR2 FQGNSA, per germline. Trimming took 0 bases from V and 4 from J, leaving 15 bases between them. DNA for the CDR3: TGTGCCAGCAGCTTAGCGCTGCGTCTTATGAGCACTGAAGCTTTCTTT. Translating it yields CASSLALRLMSTEAFF. The complete variable domain, with remaining parts taken from reference TRBV7-2 and TRBJ1-1, reads GAGVSQSPSNKVTEKGKDVELRCDPISGHTALYWYRQSLGQGLEFLIYFQGNSAPDKSGLPSDRFSAERTGGSVSTLTIQRTQQEDSAVYLCASSLALRLMSTEAFFGQGTRLTVV.

Only a few counts were recorded for this clone. This chain joins TRBV6-5 and TRBJ1-5, with 7 bases that match TRBD1. The CDR3 sequence is 15 residues long. Germline V gene lookup returns CDR1 MNHEY and CDR2 SVGAGI. V lost 2 bases and J lost 3; bases outside the gene matches: 4. CDR3: CASSYTGANNQPQHF. CDR3 nucleotide sequence: TGTGCCAGCAGTTACACAGGGGCGAACAATCAGCCCCAGCATTTT.

V is TRBV6-2 or TRBV6-3 and J is TRBJ1-2, with D possibly TRBD1 on 5 matching bases. The CDR3 extends over 17 amino acids. V was shortened by 2 bases and J by 1 base, with 17 bases between the two germline ends. Germline V lookup: CDR1 MNHEY, CDR2 SVGEGT. The CDR3 DNA is TGTGCCAGCAGTTACCCCACAGACCGGACATTTAACTATGGCTACACCTTC. Translating gives CASSYPTDRTFNYGYTF.